This T cell receptor beta chain was documented in a study of identical twins. Via MiXCR, TCRdb re-called the 5' RACE reads, giving one row per CDR3 protein. This table has fewer than 250,000 distinct CDR3 sequences, 15% appearing once. The sample holds many counts of this clonotype. Germline CDR1 reads MNHNS; CDR2 reads SASEGT. The V segment lost 5 bases and the J segment 1 base; nucleotides outside the gene matches: 10. The CDR3 length is 17 residues. This sample also appeared in a second study, on T cells expressing NK-cell markers. That paper adds: Repertoire data for TCR beta were derived from sorted T cells (CD3+CD56+NKG2C+, CD3+CD56+NKG2C- and CD3+CD56-NKG2C+). Sorting was restricted to alpha-beta TCR T cells by an anti-gamma-delta TCR antibody in several experiments.

The chain joins TRBV6-1 to TRBJ2-4; 8 bases fit TRBD2. The sequencing input was CD8+ T cells sorted from blood. The clonotype was recovered from a woman under 30 in good health. CDR3 sequence (DNA): TGTGCCAGCAGTCCCCGCGGGGGGCCAAGGGCCAAAAACATTCAGTACTTC. It encodes CASSPRGGPRAKNIQYF.